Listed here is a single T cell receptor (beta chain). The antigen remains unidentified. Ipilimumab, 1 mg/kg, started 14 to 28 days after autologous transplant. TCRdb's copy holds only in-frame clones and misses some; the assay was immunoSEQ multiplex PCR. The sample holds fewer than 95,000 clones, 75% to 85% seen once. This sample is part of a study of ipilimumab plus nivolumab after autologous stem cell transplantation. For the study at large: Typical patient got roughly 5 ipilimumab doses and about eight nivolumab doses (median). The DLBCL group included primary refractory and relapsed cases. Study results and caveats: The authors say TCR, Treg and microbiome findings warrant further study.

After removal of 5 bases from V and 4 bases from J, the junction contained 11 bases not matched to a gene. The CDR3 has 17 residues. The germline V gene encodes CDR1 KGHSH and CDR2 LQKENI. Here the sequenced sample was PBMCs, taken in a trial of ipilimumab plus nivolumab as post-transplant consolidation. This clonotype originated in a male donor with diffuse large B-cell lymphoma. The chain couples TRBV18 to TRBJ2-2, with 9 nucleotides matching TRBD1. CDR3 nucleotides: TGTGCCAGCTCATCGGGACAGGGAGCAAGCAGCACCGGGGAGCTGTTTTTT. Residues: CASSSGQGASSTGELFF.